This T cell receptor beta chain was documented in a study of shared clonotypes between healthy human individuals. Only in-frame clones appear in the TCRdb table, and some are missing; sequencing was by immunoSEQ multiplex PCR. The profile covers about 2.1 million clones, with roughly 95% appearing a single time and under 2% taken by the ten largest. The naive CD8 subset, CD45RO-negative cells positively selected for CCR7, excluded terminally differentiated effector memory CD45RA+ cells. The germline CDR1 and CDR2 sequences are LGHNA and YSLEER. The ends lost 4 bases at V and 6 bases at J; junction bases unmatched: 10. The length of the CDR3 is 15 residues. This clone was found once.

The chain has TRBV4-3 and TRBJ1-2; 8 positions agree with TRBD1. The specimen was naive CD8+ T cells from PBMCs. The TCR sequence derives from a man between 18 and 35 years old in good health. Some clones in this sample may be carry-over from other donors' samples. CDR3 in amino acids: CASSPRSSRGHGYTF. The DNA for the CDR3 is TGCGCCAGCAGCCCCCGCTCAAGCAGGGGGCATGGCTACACCTTC.